This TCR beta chain was sequenced during a study of control samples from healthy donors and cancer patients. Germline V gene data show CDR1 as ENHRY and CDR2 as SYGVKD. The CDR3 totals 13 residues. Between the trimmed V and J ends, which lost 9 bases and 7 bases, there was a span of 13 bases. This table comes from immunoSEQ multiplex PCR, and its TCRdb copy is limited to in-frame clones, with some not included. The table includes around 130,000 clones, under 90% detected once. This chain connects TRBV10-3 to TRBJ1-6; the D is unclear. The clonotype was recovered from a middle-aged man with head and neck cancer. The specimen was PBMCs. The CDR3 DNA reads TGTGCCATGAGGTACGAGGGAAATTCACCCCTCCACTTT. It codes for CAMRYEGNSPLHF.